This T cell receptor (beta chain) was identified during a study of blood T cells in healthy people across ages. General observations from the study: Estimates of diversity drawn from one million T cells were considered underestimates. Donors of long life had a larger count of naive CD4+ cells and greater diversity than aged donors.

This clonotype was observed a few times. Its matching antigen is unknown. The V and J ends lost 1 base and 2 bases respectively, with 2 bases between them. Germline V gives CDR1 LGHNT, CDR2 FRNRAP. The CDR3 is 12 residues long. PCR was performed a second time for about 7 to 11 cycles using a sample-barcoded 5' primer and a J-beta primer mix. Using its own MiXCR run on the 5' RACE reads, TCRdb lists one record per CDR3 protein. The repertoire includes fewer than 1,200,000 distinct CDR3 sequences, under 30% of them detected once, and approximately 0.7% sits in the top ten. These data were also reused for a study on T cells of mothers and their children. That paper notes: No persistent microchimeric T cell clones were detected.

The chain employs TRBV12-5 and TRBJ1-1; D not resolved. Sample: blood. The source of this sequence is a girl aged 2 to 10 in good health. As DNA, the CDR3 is TGTGCTAGTGGTTTGGATAACACTGAAGCTTTCTTT. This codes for CASGLDNTEAFF.